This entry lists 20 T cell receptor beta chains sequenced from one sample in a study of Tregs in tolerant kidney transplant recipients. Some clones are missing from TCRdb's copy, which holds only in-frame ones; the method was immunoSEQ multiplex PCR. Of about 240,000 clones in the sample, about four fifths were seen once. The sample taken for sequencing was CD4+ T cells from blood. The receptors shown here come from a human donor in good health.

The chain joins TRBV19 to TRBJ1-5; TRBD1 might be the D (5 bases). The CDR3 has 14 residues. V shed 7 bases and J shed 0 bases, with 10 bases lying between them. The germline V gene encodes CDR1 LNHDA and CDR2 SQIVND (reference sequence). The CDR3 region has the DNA TGTGCCAGTACAGGGACTGGTAGCAATCAGCCCCAGCATTTT. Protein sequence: CASTGTGSNQPQHF.

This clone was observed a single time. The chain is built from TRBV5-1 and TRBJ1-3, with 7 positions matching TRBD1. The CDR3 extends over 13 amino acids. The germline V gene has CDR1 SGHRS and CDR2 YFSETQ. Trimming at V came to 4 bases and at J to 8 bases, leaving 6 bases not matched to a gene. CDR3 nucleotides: TGCGCCAGCAGCCCTCCGCAGGGGGACACCATATATTTT. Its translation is CASSPPQGDTIYF.

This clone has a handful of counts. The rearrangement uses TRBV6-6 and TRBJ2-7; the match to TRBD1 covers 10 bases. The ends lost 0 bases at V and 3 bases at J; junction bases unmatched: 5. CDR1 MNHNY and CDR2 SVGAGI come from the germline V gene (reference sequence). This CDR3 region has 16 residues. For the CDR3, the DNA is TGTGCCAGCAGTTACTCGGAGGGACAGGGGCGCTACGAGCAGTACTTC. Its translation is CASSYSEGQGRYEQYF.

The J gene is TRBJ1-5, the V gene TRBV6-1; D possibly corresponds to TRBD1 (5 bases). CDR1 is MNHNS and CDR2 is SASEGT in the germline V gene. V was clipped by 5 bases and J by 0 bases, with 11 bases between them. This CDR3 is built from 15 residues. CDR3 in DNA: TGTGCCAGCAGTTCGGGACTTTTTAGCAATCAGCCCCAGCATTTT. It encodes CASSSGLFSNQPQHF.

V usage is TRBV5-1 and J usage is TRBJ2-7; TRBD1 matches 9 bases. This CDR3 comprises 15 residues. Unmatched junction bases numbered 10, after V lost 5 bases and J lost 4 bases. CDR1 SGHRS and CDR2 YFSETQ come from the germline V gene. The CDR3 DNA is TGCGCCAGCAGAGTAACAGGGGGCCGCCTGTACGAGCAGTACTTC. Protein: CASRVTGGRLYEQYF.

The CDR3 loop is CASSGGRGTEAFF. As DNA, the CDR3 is TGTGCCAGCAGCGGGGGGAGGGGAACTGAAGCTTTCTTT. The chain is built from TRBV2 and TRBJ1-1, with D perhaps matching TRBD1 (5 bases). Per the germline V gene, CDR1 is SNHLY and CDR2 is FYNNEI. V was trimmed by 6 bases and J by 5 bases, leaving 13 bases between them. The CDR3 sequence is 13 residues long. Using reference TRBV2 and TRBJ1-1 for the parts outside the CDR3, the full variable domain is EPEVTQTPSHQVTQMGQEVILRCVPISNHLYFYWYRQILGQKVEFLVSFYNNEISEKSEIFDDQFSVERPDGSNFTLKIRSTKLEDSAMYFCASSGGRGTEAFFGQGTRLTVV.

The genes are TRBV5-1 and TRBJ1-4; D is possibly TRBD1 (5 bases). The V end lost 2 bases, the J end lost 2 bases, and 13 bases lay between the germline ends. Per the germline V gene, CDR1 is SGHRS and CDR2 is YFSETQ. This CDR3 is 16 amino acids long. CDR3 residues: CASSFNGGDTNEKLFF. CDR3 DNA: TGCGCCAGCAGCTTTAATGGGGGTGACACTAATGAAAAACTGTTTTTT.

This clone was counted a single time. The CDR3 sequence is CASSILGQGAEYGYTF. CDR3 bases: TGTGCCAGTAGTATATTGGGACAGGGGGCCGAGTATGGCTACACCTTC. The V and J genes are TRBV19 and TRBJ1-2; 12 bases align to TRBD1. The CDR3 runs to 16 residues. CDR1 and CDR2 from the germline V gene are LNHDA and SQIVND (reference sequence). V dropped 2 bases and J dropped 5; count of bases not matched to a gene: 6.

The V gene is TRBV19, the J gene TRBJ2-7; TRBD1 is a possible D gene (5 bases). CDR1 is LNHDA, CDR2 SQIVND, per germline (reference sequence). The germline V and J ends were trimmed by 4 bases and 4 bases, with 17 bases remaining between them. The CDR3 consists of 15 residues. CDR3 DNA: TGTGCCAGTAGTACCGCAGGGTCAGTCGGGTACGAGCAGTACTTC. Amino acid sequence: CASSTAGSVGYEQYF.

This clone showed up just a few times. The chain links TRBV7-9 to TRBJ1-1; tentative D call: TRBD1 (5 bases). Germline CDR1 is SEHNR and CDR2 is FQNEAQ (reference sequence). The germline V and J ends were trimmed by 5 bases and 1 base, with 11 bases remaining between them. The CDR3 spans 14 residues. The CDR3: CASSARGRNTEAFF. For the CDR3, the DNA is TGTGCCAGCAGCGCCCGGGGCCGGAACACTGAAGCTTTCTTT.

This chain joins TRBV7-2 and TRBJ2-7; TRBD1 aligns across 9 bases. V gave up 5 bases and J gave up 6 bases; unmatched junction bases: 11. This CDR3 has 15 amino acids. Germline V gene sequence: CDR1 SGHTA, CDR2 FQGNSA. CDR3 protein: CASSLVGQGLTEQYF. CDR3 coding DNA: TGTGCCAGCAGCCTGGTGGGACAGGGCCTTACCGAGCAGTACTTC.

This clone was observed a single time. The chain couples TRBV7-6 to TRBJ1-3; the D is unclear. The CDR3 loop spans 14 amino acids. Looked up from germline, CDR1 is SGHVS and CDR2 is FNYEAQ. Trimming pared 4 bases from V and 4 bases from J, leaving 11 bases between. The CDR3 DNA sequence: TGTGCCAGCAGCTCGGTTATGGCGGGAAACACCATATATTTT. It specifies CASSSVMAGNTIYF.

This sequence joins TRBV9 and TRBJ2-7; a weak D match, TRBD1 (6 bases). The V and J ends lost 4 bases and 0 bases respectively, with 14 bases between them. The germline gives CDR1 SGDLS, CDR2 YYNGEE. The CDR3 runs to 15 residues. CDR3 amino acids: CASSRTGQSSYEQYF. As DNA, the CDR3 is TGTGCCAGCAGCCGCACAGGACAGAGCTCCTACGAGCAGTACTTC.

CDR3 region: CASGLDTYGYTF. The CDR3 region has the DNA TGTGCTAGTGGTTTGGATACGTATGGCTACACCTTC. The chain employs TRBV12-5 and TRBJ1-2; D is ambiguous. Germline CDR1 is LGHNT and CDR2 is FRNRAP. This CDR3 contains 12 residues. The V end lost 1 base, the J end lost 5 bases, and 5 bases lay between the germline ends.

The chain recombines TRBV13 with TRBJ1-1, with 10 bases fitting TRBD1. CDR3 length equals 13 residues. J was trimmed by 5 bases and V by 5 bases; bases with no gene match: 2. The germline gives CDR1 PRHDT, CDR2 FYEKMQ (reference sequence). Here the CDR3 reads CASSRDRGTEAFF. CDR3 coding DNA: TGTGCCAGCAGCCGGGACAGGGGAACTGAAGCTTTCTTT.

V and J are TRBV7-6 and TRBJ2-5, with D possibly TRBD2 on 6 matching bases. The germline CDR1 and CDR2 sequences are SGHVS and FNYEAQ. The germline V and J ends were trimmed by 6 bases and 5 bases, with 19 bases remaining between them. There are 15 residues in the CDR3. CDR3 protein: CASSPRLARGETQYF. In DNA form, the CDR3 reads TGTGCCAGCAGTCCCCGGCTAGCTCGGGGGGAGACCCAGTACTTC.

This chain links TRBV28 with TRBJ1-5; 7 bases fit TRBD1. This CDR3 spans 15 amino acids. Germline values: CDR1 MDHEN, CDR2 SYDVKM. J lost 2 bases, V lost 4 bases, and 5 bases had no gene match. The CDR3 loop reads CASSSTGAGNQPQHF. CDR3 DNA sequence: TGTGCCAGCAGTTCCACAGGGGCCGGCAATCAGCCCCAGCATTTT.

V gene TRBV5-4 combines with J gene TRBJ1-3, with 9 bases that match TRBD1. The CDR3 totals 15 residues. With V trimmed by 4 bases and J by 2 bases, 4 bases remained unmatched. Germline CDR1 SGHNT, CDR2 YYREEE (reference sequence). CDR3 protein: CASSPGQGPGNTIYF. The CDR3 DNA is TGTGCCAGCAGCCCCGGACAGGGGCCTGGAAACACCATATATTTT.

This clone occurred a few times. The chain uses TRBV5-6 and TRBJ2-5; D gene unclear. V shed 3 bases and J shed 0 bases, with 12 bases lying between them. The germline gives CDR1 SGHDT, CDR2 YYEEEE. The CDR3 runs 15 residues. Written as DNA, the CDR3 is TGTGCCAGCAGCTCCAGAGATTGGTACCAAGAGACCCAGTACTTC. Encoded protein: CASSSRDWYQETQYF.

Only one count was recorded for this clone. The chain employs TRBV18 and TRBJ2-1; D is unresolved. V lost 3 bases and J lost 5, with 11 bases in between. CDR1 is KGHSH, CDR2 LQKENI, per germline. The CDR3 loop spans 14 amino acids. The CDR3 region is CASSPLDSHNEQFF. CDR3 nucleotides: TGTGCCAGCTCACCCCTAGATTCCCACAATGAGCAGTTCTTC.